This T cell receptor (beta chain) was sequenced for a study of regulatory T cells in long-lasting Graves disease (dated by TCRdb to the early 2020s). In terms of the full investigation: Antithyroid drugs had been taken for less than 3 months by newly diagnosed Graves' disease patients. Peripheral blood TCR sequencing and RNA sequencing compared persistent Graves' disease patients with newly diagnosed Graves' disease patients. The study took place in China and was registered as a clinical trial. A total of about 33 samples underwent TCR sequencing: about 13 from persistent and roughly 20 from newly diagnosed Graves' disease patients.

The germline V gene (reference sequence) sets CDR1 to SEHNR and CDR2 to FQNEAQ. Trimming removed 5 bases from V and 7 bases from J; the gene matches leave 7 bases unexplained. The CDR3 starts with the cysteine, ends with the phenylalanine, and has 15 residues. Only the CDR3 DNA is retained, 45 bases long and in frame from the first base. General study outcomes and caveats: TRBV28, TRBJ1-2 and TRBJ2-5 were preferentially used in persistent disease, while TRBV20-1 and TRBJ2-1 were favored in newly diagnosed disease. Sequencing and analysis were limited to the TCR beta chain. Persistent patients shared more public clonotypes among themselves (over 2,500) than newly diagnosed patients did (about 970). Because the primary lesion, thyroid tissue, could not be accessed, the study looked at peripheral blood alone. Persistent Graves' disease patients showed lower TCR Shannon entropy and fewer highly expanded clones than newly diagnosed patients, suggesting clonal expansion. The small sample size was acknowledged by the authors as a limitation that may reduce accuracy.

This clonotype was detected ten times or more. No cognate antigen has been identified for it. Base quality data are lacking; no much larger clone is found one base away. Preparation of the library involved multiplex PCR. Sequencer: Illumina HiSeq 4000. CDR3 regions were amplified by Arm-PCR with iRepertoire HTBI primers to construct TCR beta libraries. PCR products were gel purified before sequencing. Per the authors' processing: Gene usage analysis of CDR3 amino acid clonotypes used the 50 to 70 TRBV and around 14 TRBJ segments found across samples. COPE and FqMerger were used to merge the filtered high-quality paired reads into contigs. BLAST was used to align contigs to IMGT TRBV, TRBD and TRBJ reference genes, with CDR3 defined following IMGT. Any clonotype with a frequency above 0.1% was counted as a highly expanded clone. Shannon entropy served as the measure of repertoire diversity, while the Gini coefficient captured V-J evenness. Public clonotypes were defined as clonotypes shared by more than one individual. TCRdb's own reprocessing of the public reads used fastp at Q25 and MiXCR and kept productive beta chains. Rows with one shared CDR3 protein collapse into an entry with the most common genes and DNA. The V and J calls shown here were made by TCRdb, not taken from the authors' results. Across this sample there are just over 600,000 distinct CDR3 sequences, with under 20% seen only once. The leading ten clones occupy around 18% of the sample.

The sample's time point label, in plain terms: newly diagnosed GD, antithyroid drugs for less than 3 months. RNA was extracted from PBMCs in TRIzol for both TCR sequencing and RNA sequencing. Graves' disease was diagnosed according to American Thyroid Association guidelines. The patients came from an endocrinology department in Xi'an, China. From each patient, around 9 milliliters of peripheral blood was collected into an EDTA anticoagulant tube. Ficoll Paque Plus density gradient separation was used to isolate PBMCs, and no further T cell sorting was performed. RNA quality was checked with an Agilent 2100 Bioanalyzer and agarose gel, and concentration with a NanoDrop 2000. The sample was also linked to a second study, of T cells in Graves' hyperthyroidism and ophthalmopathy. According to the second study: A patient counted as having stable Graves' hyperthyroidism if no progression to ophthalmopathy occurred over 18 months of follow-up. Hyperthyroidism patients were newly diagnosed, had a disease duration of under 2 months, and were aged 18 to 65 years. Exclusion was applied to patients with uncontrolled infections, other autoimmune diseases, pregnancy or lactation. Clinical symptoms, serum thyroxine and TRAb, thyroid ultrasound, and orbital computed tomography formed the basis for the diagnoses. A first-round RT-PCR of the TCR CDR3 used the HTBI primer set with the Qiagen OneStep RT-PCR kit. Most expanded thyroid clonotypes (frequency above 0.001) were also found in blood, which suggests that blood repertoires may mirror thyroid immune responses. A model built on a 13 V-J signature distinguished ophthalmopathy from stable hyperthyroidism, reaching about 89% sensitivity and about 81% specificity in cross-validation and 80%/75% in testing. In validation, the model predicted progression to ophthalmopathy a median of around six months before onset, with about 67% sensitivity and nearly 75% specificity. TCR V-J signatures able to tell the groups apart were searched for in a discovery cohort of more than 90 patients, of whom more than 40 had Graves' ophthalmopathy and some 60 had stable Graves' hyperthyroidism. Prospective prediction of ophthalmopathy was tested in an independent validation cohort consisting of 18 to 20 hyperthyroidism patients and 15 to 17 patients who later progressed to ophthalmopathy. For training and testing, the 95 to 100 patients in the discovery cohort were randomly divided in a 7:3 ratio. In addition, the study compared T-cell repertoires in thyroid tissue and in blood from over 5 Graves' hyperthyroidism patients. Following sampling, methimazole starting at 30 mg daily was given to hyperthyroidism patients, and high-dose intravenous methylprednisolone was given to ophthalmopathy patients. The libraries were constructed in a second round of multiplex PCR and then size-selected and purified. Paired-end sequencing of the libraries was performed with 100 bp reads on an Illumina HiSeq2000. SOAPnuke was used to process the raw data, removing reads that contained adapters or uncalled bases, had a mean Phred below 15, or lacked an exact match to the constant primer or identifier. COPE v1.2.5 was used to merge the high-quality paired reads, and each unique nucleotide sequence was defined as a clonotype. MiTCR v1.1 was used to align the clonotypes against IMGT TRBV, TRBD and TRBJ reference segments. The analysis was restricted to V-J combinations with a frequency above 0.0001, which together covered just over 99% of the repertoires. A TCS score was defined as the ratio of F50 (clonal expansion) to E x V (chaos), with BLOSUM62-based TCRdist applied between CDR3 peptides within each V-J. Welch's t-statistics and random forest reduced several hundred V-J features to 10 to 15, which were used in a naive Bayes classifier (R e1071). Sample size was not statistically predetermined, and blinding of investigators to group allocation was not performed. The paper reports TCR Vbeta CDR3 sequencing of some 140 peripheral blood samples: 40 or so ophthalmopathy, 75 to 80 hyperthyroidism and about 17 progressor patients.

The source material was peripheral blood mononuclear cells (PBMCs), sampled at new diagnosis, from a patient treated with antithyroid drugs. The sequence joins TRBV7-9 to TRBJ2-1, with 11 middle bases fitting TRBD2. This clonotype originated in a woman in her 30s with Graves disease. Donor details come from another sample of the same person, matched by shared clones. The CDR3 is CASSLIAGGLNEQFF. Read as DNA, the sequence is TGTGCCAGCAGCCTGATAGCGGGAGGGCTTAATGAGCAGTTCTTC.